The 9 T cell receptor beta chains listed next were all sequenced from one sample in a study of blood T cell repertoires in COVID-19. Sequencing was performed with immunoSEQ multiplex PCR; in TCRdb, only in-frame clones are kept and a portion is missing. The top ten clones hold around 35% of a sample with approximately 74,000 clones, 80% to 90% of them seen once. The sequencing sample was made of peripheral blood. These receptors were taken from an older man with acute or convalescent COVID-19.

The rearrangement joins TRBV6-1 to TRBJ1-4, with 10 bases matching TRBD1. V trimming: 3 bases; J trimming: 8 bases; junction bases outside the gene matches: 6. The CDR3 is 15 residues long. Germline lookup yields CDR1 MNHNS and CDR2 SASEGT. As DNA, the CDR3 is TGTGCCAGCAGTGACACGACAGGGGGCCAAGAAAAACTGTTTTTT. Protein product: CASSDTTGGQEKLFF.

CDR3 bases: TGTGCCAGCAGCTCGGGTCCGTATGGCTACACCTTC. Amino acids: CASSSGPYGYTF. The chain uses TRBV11-2 and TRBJ1-2; D is ambiguous. The length of the CDR3 is 12 residues. Germline CDR1 is SGHAT and CDR2 is FQNNGV. The V end lost 4 bases, the J end lost 5 bases, and 8 bases lay between the germline ends. The full variable domain, completed using reference TRBV11-2 and TRBJ1-2, is EAGVAQSPRYKIIEKRQSVAFWCNPISGHATLYWYQQILGQGPKLLIQFQNNGVVDDSQLPKDRFSAERLKGVDSTLKIQPAKLEDSAVYLCASSSGPYGYTFGSGTRLTVV.

The chain carries TRBV10-3 and TRBJ2-7, with 7 bases that match TRBD1. The V and J ends lost 4 bases and 2 bases, in that order; junction bases with no gene match: 8. CDR3 length equals 15 residues. Germline values: CDR1 ENHRY, CDR2 SYGVKD. CDR3 sequence reads: CAISVGGQATYEQYF. The CDR3 DNA follows: TGTGCCATCAGTGTGGGCGGACAGGCGACCTACGAGCAGTACTTC.

The CDR3 region is CASSNSTGGRTGELFF. The CDR3 nucleotides are TGTGCCAGCAGCAACTCGACAGGGGGCAGGACCGGGGAGCTGTTTTTT. The J gene is TRBJ2-2, the V gene TRBV21-1; TRBD1 is taken as the D call from the table, unchecked against the DNA. TRBV21-1 is assigned pseudogene status. CDR3 length: 16 amino acids.

The V and J genes are TRBV5-4 and TRBJ1-6, with D hard to call. Germline values: CDR1 SGHNT, CDR2 YYREEE (reference sequence). Trimming took 4 bases from V and 0 from J, leaving 8 bases between them. This CDR3 has 15 amino acids. The chain's CDR3 is CASSQASSYNSPLHF. CDR3 in DNA: TGTGCCAGCAGCCAAGCGAGCTCCTATAATTCACCCCTCCACTTT.

The V call is TRBV5-5, the J call TRBJ2-7; D is uncertain. Germline CDR1 reads SGHKS; CDR2 reads YYEKEE (reference sequence). CDR3 size: 14 residues. V lost 6 bases, J lost 5 bases, and 18 bases lay in between. The DNA for the CDR3 is TGTGCCAGCAAAGATGGAGTCACCGGAGACGAGCAGTACTTC. It yields the protein CASKDGVTGDEQYF.

This clone was seen only once. The rearrangement links TRBV28 to TRBJ2-7, with TRBD1 identical over 11 bases. This CDR3 is built from 15 residues. Germline values: CDR1 MDHEN, CDR2 SYDVKM. With V trimmed by 4 bases and J by 2 bases, 4 bases remained unmatched. This CDR3 is CASSWTGGETYEQYF. The CDR3 DNA is TGTGCCAGCAGTTGGACAGGGGGCGAGACCTACGAGCAGTACTTC.

This chain connects TRBV25-1 to TRBJ1-4, with a possible D match to TRBD1 (5 bases). CDR1 and CDR2 (germline): MGHDK, SYGVNS. V was trimmed by 4 bases and J by 4 bases, leaving 10 bases between them. The CDR3 extends over 14 amino acids. CDR3 protein: CASSVGGFNEKLFF. CDR3 nucleotide sequence: TGTGCCAGCAGTGTCGGGGGGTTTAATGAAAAACTGTTTTTT.

The V call is TRBV11-3, the J call TRBJ2-5; TRBD2 matches at 14 bases. Germline V CDR1 and CDR2: SGHNT, YENEEA. The CDR3 covers 16 residues. V was pared by 5 bases and J by 1 base, with 3 bases of the junction left unmatched. DNA for the CDR3: TGTGCCAGCAGCACGGGACTAGCGGGGGCCCAAGAGACCCAGTACTTC. Its protein is CASSTGLAGAQETQYF.